This TCR beta chain derives from a study of early T cells in non-severe SARS-CoV-2 infection. TCRdb fed the 5' RACE reads into MiXCR, producing one record per CDR3 protein. Seen here are approximately 35,000 distinct CDR3 sequences, 5% observed once, and the top ten hold roughly an eighth. The trim removed 2 bases at V and 5 bases at J, leaving 3 bases unmatched. The germline V gene has CDR1 KGHSH and CDR2 LQKENI. This CDR3 has 15 residues. This clonotype was found a few times. This sequence was found in an adult who was a healthcare worker with PCR-confirmed SARS-CoV-2 infection or an uninfected control (not recorded which). Material: whole blood. The gene calls are TRBV18 and TRBJ1-4; 9 bases align to TRBD1. In DNA form, the CDR3 reads TGTGCCAGCTCACCATCCGGGACAGGGAATGAAAAACTGTTTTTT. Protein: CASSPSGTGNEKLFF.